Listed below are T cell receptor beta chains from one sample, sequenced in a study of CD8+ T cells in alopecia areata. The repertoire was sequenced with immunoSEQ multiplex PCR; TCRdb's copy has only in-frame clones and lacks some. The sample consists of some 130,000 clones, approximately 48% of them appearing once. The source material was CD8+ T cells sorted from blood, sampled at week 0. The receptors here all came from a human donor with alopecia areata. CDR3s include the opening cysteine and the closing phenylalanine or tryptophan. The order of the fields is CDR3 length, V gene, J gene, CDR3 protein.

16,TRBV27,TRBJ2-7,CASSLLTGIGSYEQYF
16,TRBV2,TRBJ2-5,CASSEGPGGLQETQYF
15,TRBV19,TRBJ2-5,CASSLSRDRQETQYF
15,TRBV13,TRBJ2-7,CASSLGQEGAYEQYF
16,TRBV27,TRBJ2-7,CASSLSLGTVSYEQYF
12,TRBV27,TRBJ2-1,CASSRYRGEQFF
13,TRBV27,TRBJ1-6,CASSEVYNSPLHF
14,TRBV29-1,TRBJ2-1,CSVELVSGDDEQFF
15,TRBV6-5,TRBJ1-2,CASSDSGGADYGYTF
15,TRBV9,TRBJ2-5,CASSVGPRLQETQYF
13,TRBV2,TRBJ1-2,CASSESVYYGYTF
15,TRBV27,TRBJ2-2,CASKFGGGNTGELFF
13,TRBV30,TRBJ1-4,CASIDRDNEKLFF
16,TRBV30,TRBJ2-5,CAWTQVKAFIRETQYF
13,TRBV2,TRBJ2-7,CASSQGVGYEQYF
13,TRBV7-3,TRBJ2-3,CASSLKGTDTQYF
12,TRBV29-1,TRBJ2-2,CSVGEDTGELFF
15,TRBV2,TRBJ2-2,CASSGQGENTGELFF
14,TRBV5-6,TRBJ1-3,CASSLTRSGNTIYF
13,TRBV29-1,TRBJ1-2,CSVSLDGNYGYTF
13,TRBV19,TRBJ2-1,CASSILGLNEQFF
16,TRBV6-5,TRBJ2-7,CASSYDQAQGTYEQYF
15,TRBV9,TRBJ2-3,CASSASGGAGDTQYF